This T cell receptor (beta chain) was obtained from a study of monozygotic twins with inflammatory bowel disease. As for this clonotype: What it recognizes is unknown.

The TCR libraries each used total RNA (approximately 4,000 ng per library). After re-calling the 5' RACE reads, TCRdb lists one entry per CDR3 protein, DNA absent. The sample totals about 160,000 distinct CDR3 sequences. General study findings and limits: The data did not back a single strong IBD-associated clonotype or signal.

This TCR came from a human donor with ulcerative colitis or Crohn's disease, or a healthy co-twin of an affected twin (not recorded which). Sequenced sample: blood.

This CDR3 reads CATSRLPGLSTDTQYF. The V and J genes are TRBV15 and TRBJ2-3; without DNA, the TCRdb call of TRBD2 cannot be checked. Germline V lookup: CDR1 LNHNV, CDR2 YYDKDF (reference sequence). The CDR3 loop spans 16 amino acids.